The clone carrying this T cell receptor (beta chain) has only a few counts. Template switching with 5'RACE generated the TCR cDNA and added a universal primer site and UMIs. MiXCR, run by TCRdb on the 5' RACE reads, gives a single entry per CDR3 protein. The profile covers around 250,000 distinct CDR3 sequences, with 6% to 7.5% appearing a single time and 0.65% to 0.9% taken by the ten largest. These data are taken from a study of T cells after yellow fever vaccination. Per germline, CDR1 SGHRS and CDR2 YFSETQ. This CDR3 spans 13 amino acids. V was cut by 0 bases and J by 6 bases, with 4 bases left in between.

Sequencing used CD4+ T cells sorted from PBMCs, obtained 15 days after the yellow fever booster vaccination. V and J are TRBV5-1 and TRBJ2-6; D not resolved. The origin of this receptor is a man aged 30 to 45 who received the YFV17D yellow fever vaccine. Written as DNA, the CDR3 is TGCGCCAGCAGCTTGGAGTTGGCCAACGTCCTGACTTTC. Translation: CASSLELANVLTF.